Below, 22 T cell receptor beta chains from the same sample are listed, as sequenced in a study of cytomegalovirus exposure and HLA in healthy donors. Primers for the PCR totalled 60 Vbeta and 13 Jbeta. Profiling relied on immunoSEQ multiplex PCR, and the TCRdb table lists in-frame clones only, not all of them. This sample has 170,000 or so clones, with roughly 80% found just once. The sequenced sample consisted of PBMCs. Receptor source: a man between 60 and 70 years old in good health and CMV-seronegative.

The chain carries TRBV7-9 and TRBJ1-6, with 7 positions matching TRBD1. This CDR3 is built from 15 residues. Germline CDR1 reads SEHNR; CDR2 reads FQNEAQ (reference sequence). The ends lost 4 bases at V and 4 bases at J; junction bases unmatched: 4. The CDR3 loop reads CASSSGGLYNSPLHF. The CDR3 bases are TGTGCCAGCAGCTCAGGGGGTCTTTATAATTCACCCCTCCACTTT.

The chain recombines TRBV19 with TRBJ2-4; possibly TRBD2 for D (5 bases). V was clipped by 6 bases and J by 9 bases, with 18 bases between them. The CDR3 is made up of 14 amino acids. Germline V CDR1 and CDR2: LNHDA, SQIVND (reference sequence). The CDR3, as DNA: TGTGCCAGTAGAAACGGACCGACCCGGGGCATTCAGTACTTC. This codes for CASRNGPTRGIQYF.

The chain joins TRBV27 to TRBJ2-7, with 8 bases identical to TRBD1. V lost 2 bases and J lost 6; bases outside the gene matches: 9. CDR1 is MNHEY, CDR2 SMNVEV, per germline (reference sequence). CDR3 length: 15 residues. The CDR3 here is CASSLGQGALREQYF. The CDR3, as DNA: TGTGCCAGCAGTTTAGGGCAGGGGGCCCTTCGCGAGCAGTACTTC.

CDR3 protein: CASSLSPGQFYGYTF. Here the CDR3 DNA reads TGTGCCAGCAGCTTGTCACCGGGACAGTTTTATGGCTACACCTTC. The rearrangement links TRBV5-4 to TRBJ1-2, with 7 bases fitting TRBD1. J was trimmed by 5 bases and V by 1 base; bases with no gene match: 8. Germline CDR1 SGHNT, CDR2 YYREEE (reference sequence). This CDR3 region has 15 residues.

The chain uses TRBV28 and TRBJ1-2, with D tentatively TRBD1 (6 bases). Trimming took 8 bases from V and 5 from J, leaving 21 bases between them. From germline, CDR1 is MDHEN and CDR2 SYDVKM. This CDR3 has 15 amino acids. The CDR3 spells CASSPAGAHLYGYTF. DNA of the CDR3: TGTGCCAGCTCCCCGGCAGGGGCCCATCTTTATGGCTACACCTTC.

This chain links TRBV5-1 with TRBJ2-3, with 15 bases that match TRBD2. V lost 0 bases, J lost 3 bases, and 2 bases stayed unmatched. The CDR3 consists of 17 residues. Germline CDR1 is SGHRS and CDR2 is YFSETQ. CDR3 DNA: TGCGCCAGCAGCTTGGTAGGGACTAGCGGGGGGACAGATACGCAGTATTTT. This sequence encodes CASSLVGTSGGTDTQYF.

The chain joins TRBV19 to TRBJ2-5; a possible D gene is TRBD1 (6 bases). Germline-derived CDR1 and CDR2 are LNHDA and SQIVND (reference sequence). This CDR3 is 15 amino acids long. Trimming shortened V by 0 bases and J by 4 bases, and 12 bases separated the two germline ends. The CDR3 DNA sequence: TGTGCCAGTAGTATAGAAAGGGGGATGGGAGAGACCCAGTACTTC. Encoded protein: CASSIERGMGETQYF.

In this sample, this clone turned up a few times. The rearrangement uses TRBV30 and TRBJ1-3; 7 bases agree with TRBD1. Germline CDR1 reads GTSNPN; CDR2 reads SVGIG (reference sequence). V gave up 5 bases and J gave up 2 bases; unmatched junction bases: 3. This CDR3 region has 13 residues. The DNA for the CDR3 is TGTGCCTGGGCTACAGGGGCTGGAAACACCATATATTTT. The encoded protein is CAWATGAGNTIYF.

This chain links TRBV5-4 with TRBJ1-1; 11 nucleotides align to TRBD1. The trim removed 0 bases at V and 6 bases at J, leaving 1 base unmatched. The germline gives CDR1 SGHNT, CDR2 YYREEE (reference sequence). The CDR3 has 14 residues. CDR3 sequence reads: CASSLGTGGSEAFF. DNA for the CDR3: TGTGCCAGCAGCTTGGGGACAGGGGGCTCTGAAGCTTTCTTT.

The chain uses TRBV5-4 and TRBJ1-6; 7 nucleotides agree with TRBD1. The CDR3 extends over 13 amino acids. V was clipped by 7 bases and J by 7 bases; unmatched bases: 5. Germline-derived CDR1 and CDR2 are SGHNT and YYREEE (reference sequence). The CDR3: CASSGQPNSPLHF. For the CDR3, the DNA is TGTGCCAGCTCGGGACAGCCAAATTCACCCCTCCACTTT.

The rearrangement joins TRBV19 to TRBJ1-4; D possibly corresponds to TRBD1 (5 bases). CDR3 size: 16 residues. Per germline, CDR1 LNHDA and CDR2 SQIVND (reference sequence). V was cut by 3 bases and J by 6 bases, with 17 bases left in between. As DNA, the CDR3 is TGTGCCAGTAGTATTCCCCGACAGATTCCGGATGAAAAACTGTTTTTT. This codes for CASSIPRQIPDEKLFF.

The J gene is TRBJ2-2, the V gene TRBV5-1, with D possibly matching TRBD2 (5 bases). Germline lookup yields CDR1 SGHRS and CDR2 YFSETQ. This CDR3 has 16 amino acids. V lost 4 bases and J 3 bases, leaving 16 bases between the germline ends. The CDR3 sequence: CASSPDGSPDTGELFF. The CDR3 nucleotides read TGCGCCAGCAGCCCGGATGGGAGCCCTGACACCGGGGAGCTGTTTTTT.

This clone has just a few counts. This chain uses TRBV7-2 with TRBJ2-1, with D possibly matching TRBD1 (6 bases). CDR1 and CDR2 from the germline V gene are SGHTA and FQGNSA. This CDR3 spans 14 amino acids. Trimming stripped 4 bases from V and 9 bases from J, with 16 bases between. CDR3 coding DNA: TGTGCCAGCAGCTCCACTACAGGGCAGGGTGAGCAGTTCTTC. It yields the protein CASSSTTGQGEQFF.

The chain employs TRBV18 and TRBJ1-4; 9 nucleotides agree with TRBD1. Germline assignment: CDR1 KGHSH and CDR2 LQKENI. This CDR3 has 14 amino acids. With 4 bases clipped from V and 7 bases from J, the junction kept 4 bases outside the gene matches. The CDR3 sequence: CASSRQGGTEKLFF. The CDR3, as DNA: TGTGCCAGCTCACGACAGGGGGGAACTGAAAAACTGTTTTTT.

The V and J genes are TRBV19 and TRBJ2-1; 12 nucleotides align to TRBD2. Germline trimming cut 5 bases from V and 0 bases from J; bases unmatched to any gene: 14. Germline CDR1 is LNHDA and CDR2 is SQIVND (reference sequence). The CDR3 covers 20 residues. In nucleotides, the CDR3 is TGTGCCAGTAGTGCGGCCACGGGACTAGCGGGCCCTTTCTCCTACAATGAGCAGTTCTTC. Translated: CASSAATGLAGPFSYNEQFF.

As regards this clone: Other DNA sequences from this sample encode an identical CDR3 as well. The J gene is TRBJ2-6, the V gene TRBV29-1; 7 nucleotides match TRBD1. V gave up 4 bases and J gave up 0 bases; unmatched junction bases: 3. The CDR3 is 15 amino acids. The germline CDR1 and CDR2 sequences are SQVTM and ANQGSEA. The CDR3 DNA reads TGCAGCGTTGGACAGGGCCCCTCTGGGGCCAACGTCCTGACTTTC. It translates to CSVGQGPSGANVLTF.

This clone was seen more than once but under ten times. This sequence joins TRBV15 and TRBJ2-7; a possible D gene is TRBD2 (6 bases). Germline loops: CDR1 LNHNV, CDR2 YYDKDF (reference sequence). CDR3 length: 14 amino acids. Trimming stripped 4 bases from V and 5 bases from J, with 15 bases between. In DNA, the CDR3 is TGTGCCACCAGCACCCCGGGACTCCCCAACGAGCAGTACTTC. The encoded protein is CATSTPGLPNEQYF. Supplemented by reference TRBV15 and TRBJ2-7, the full variable domain reads DAMVIQNPRYQVTQFGKPVTLSCSQTLNHNVMYWYQQKSSQAPKLLFHYYDKDFNNEADTPDNFQSRRPNTSFCFLDIRSPGLGDTAMYLCATSTPGLPNEQYFGPGTRLTVT.

The V and J genes are TRBV5-4 and TRBJ2-7; 10 positions match TRBD2. The ends lost 0 bases at V and 0 bases at J; junction bases unmatched: 3. This CDR3 spans 16 amino acids. Germline lookup yields CDR1 SGHNT and CDR2 YYREEE (reference sequence). The CDR3 coding sequence is TGTGCCAGCAGCTTGGATTTAGCGGGGGGCTCCTACGAGCAGTACTTC. Translation gives CASSLDLAGGSYEQYF. Drawing the rest from reference TRBV5-4 and TRBJ2-7, the complete variable domain is ETGVTQSPTHLIKTRGQQVTLRCSSQSGHNTVSWYQQALGQGPQFIFQYYREEENGRGNFPPRFSGLQFPNYSSELNVNALELDDSALYLCASSLDLAGGSYEQYFGPGTRLTVT.

The chain carries TRBV29-1 and TRBJ2-7, with D hard to call. The germline V gene has CDR1 SQVTM and CDR2 ANQGSEA. The germline V and J ends were trimmed by 7 bases and 6 bases, with 13 bases remaining between them. The CDR3 has 11 amino acids. CDR3 bases: TGCAGCGCCGAGTCGGGTCTCGAGCAGTACTTC. This codes for CSAESGLEQYF.

The chain employs TRBV6-6 and TRBJ2-1; 8 nucleotides line up with TRBD1. The CDR3 runs to 15 residues. The junction had 5 bases not matched to a gene; V was cut back by 6 bases and J by 1 base. Germline V CDR1 and CDR2: MNHNY, SVGAGI (reference sequence). The CDR3 bases are TGTGCCAGCAGCGACAGGGGACCTTCCTACAATGAGCAGTTCTTC. This codes for CASSDRGPSYNEQFF.

V usage is TRBV19 and J usage is TRBJ2-5; TRBD1 matches at 8 bases. After removal of 10 bases from V and 5 bases from J, the junction contained 9 bases not matched to a gene. The CDR3 has 13 amino acids. Germline loops: CDR1 LNHDA, CDR2 SQIVND (reference sequence). The CDR3 DNA sequence: TGTGCCACAAGAGACAGGGGCGGGGAGACCCAGTACTTC. It specifies CATRDRGGETQYF.

This chain joins TRBV5-1 and TRBJ1-4; TRBD1 aligns across 9 bases. This CDR3 contains 14 residues. From germline, CDR1 is SGHRS and CDR2 YFSETQ. J lost 8 bases, V lost 4 bases, and 6 bases had no gene match. CDR3 amino acids: CASSAGTGTEKLFF. The CDR3 DNA follows: TGCGCCAGCAGCGCCGGGACAGGGACCGAAAAACTGTTTTTT.